This T cell receptor (beta chain) stems from a study of T cells in Graves' hyperthyroidism and ophthalmopathy. V gave up 0 bases and J gave up 0 bases, with 6 bases separating them. The CDR3 is made up of 14 amino acids. Germline V gene lookup returns CDR1 WNHNN and CDR2 SYGVQD (reference sequence). Amplification of TCR beta CDR3 regions was performed using RNA transcripts as template. Initially, a first-round RT-PCR of the TCR CDR3 employed the HTBI primer set. TCRdb re-called the multiplex PCR reads with MiXCR, one entry per CDR3 protein. Among fewer than 900,000 distinct CDR3 sequences listed, around 20% were seen once.

The V call is TRBV10-1, the J call TRBJ2-7, with unresolved D. The receptor was isolated from a woman in her forties or fifties with Graves' hyperthyroidism that later progressed to Graves' ophthalmopathy. The sample comprised blood. The CDR3 sequence: CASSESEISYEQYF. CDR3 coding DNA: TGCGCCAGCAGTGAGTCAGAGATCTCCTACGAGCAGTACTTC.